The next 4 T cell receptor beta chains were all read from a single sample in a study of CD8+ T cells in alopecia areata. Extraction of RNA preceded its reverse transcription into cDNA, which served as the sequencing template. Using immunoSEQ multiplex PCR, the repertoire was profiled, and TCRdb retains in-frame clones only, with some absent. The sample lists about 270,000 clones; 60% were seen once. Treatment denoted: oral pan-JAK inhibitor, 5-10 mg twice daily. The specimen comprised CD4+ T cells sorted from blood, sampled around week 52, from a patient treated with tofacitinib. All receptors derive from a human donor with alopecia areata.

The table lists this clone with a few counts. This sequence joins TRBV25-1 and TRBJ1-2, with D tentatively TRBD1 (6 bases). CDR1 is MGHDK and CDR2 is SYGVNS in the germline V gene. The CDR3 has 14 amino acids. The ends were cut back, 2 bases at V and 4 bases at J, with 11 bases in the middle. CDR3 amino acids: CASSELDSVYGYTF. The CDR3 coding sequence is TGTGCCAGCAGTGAACTGGACAGCGTCTATGGCTACACCTTC.

This clone came up a few times. V is TRBV30 and J is TRBJ1-1; no reliable D call. The CDR3 sequence is 14 residues long. Trimming left V 0 bases short and J 1 base short, with 9 bases between. Germline CDR1 reads GTSNPN; CDR2 reads SVGIG (reference sequence). The CDR3 is CAWSVRQENTEAFF. Written as DNA, the CDR3 is TGTGCCTGGAGTGTACGGCAGGAGAACACTGAAGCTTTCTTT. Drawing the rest from reference TRBV30 and TRBJ1-1, the complete variable domain is SQTIHQWPATLVQPVGSPLSLECTVEGTSNPNLYWYRQAAGRGLQLLFYSVGIGQISSEVPQNLSASRPQDRQFILSSKKLLLSDSGFYLCAWSVRQENTEAFFGQGTRLTVV.

V and J are TRBV7-9 and TRBJ2-5, with 8 bases lining up with TRBD2. Germline-derived CDR1 and CDR2 are SEHNR and FQNEAQ (reference sequence). The CDR3 contains 15 residues. The ends lost 5 bases at V and 4 bases at J; junction bases unmatched: 9. The CDR3 nucleotides are TGTGCCAGCAGCCCCATAGCGGGGATTACAGAGACCCAGTACTTC. This encodes CASSPIAGITETQYF.

The rearrangement uses TRBV5-1 and TRBJ2-5; 9 bases line up with TRBD1. The V and J ends lost 3 bases and 4 bases, in that order; junction bases with no gene match: 1. Germline CDR1 and CDR2: SGHRS and YFSETQ. The CDR3 extends over 13 amino acids. CDR3 DNA: TGCGCCAGCAGCTCGACAGGGGGAGAGACCCAGTACTTC. It specifies CASSSTGGETQYF.